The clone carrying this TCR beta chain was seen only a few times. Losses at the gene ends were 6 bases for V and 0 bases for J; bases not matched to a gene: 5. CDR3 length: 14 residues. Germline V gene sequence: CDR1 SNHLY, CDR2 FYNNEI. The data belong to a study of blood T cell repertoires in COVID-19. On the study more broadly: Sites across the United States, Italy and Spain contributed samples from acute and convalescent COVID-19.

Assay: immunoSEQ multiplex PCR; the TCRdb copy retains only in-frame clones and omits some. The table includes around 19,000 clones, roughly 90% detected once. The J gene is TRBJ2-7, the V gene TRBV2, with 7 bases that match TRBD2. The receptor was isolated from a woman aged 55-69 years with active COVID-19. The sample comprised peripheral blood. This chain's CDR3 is CASRGRGISYEQYF. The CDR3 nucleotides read TGTGCCAGCAGGGGGCGGGGGATCTCCTACGAGCAGTACTTC.